This is a list of T cell receptor beta chains from one sample in a study of blood T cells in healthy people across ages. One entry per CDR3 protein results from TCRdb running MiXCR on the 5' RACE reads. In the table there are about 620,000 distinct CDR3 sequences, roughly half of which are singletons. The sequenced material came from blood. The source of these receptors is a woman of 80 years or more in good health. The CDR3 runs from the conserved cysteine through the conserved F or W. The order of the fields is V gene, clone size, J gene, D gene, CDR3 DNA, CDR3 protein. A D gene is named only where the DNA matches it firmly. For some rows the clone size is stated as once, few or many, or as a class when expanded; others skip it.

TRBV9	few	TRBJ2-2	NA	TGTGCCAGCAGTGCCGGGAGCCCGGGGCTGTTTTTT	CASSAGSPGLFF
TRBV28	NA	TRBJ2-3	TRBD2	TGTGCCAGCAGTTTAGACGGGGGGGTCACAGATACGCAGTATTTT	CASSLDGGVTDTQYF
TRBV5-1	few	TRBJ2-1	NA	TGCGCCAGCAGCTCCGATCCGACTGATAATGAGCAGTTCTTC	CASSSDPTDNEQFF
TRBV20-1	NA	TRBJ1-2	NA	TGCAGTGCTGGGGCGGGGCCTGGCTATGGCTACACCTTC	CSAGAGPGYGYTF
TRBV29-1	once	TRBJ2-5	NA	TGCAGCGTGGGTGAGGTTAGGGAGCAGTACTTC	CSVGEVREQYF
TRBV27	many	TRBJ2-7	TRBD2	TGTGCCAGCAGTTTATCGAGCGGGAGGGCCACCTACGAGCAGTACTTC	CASSLSSGRATYEQYF
TRBV6-5	NA	TRBJ1-3	NA	TGTGCCAGCGTACCCTCTGGAAACACCATATATTTT	CASVPSGNTIYF
TRBV4-1	few	TRBJ2-7	NA	TGCGCCAGCGGACCAGGGTACGAGCAGTACTTC	CASGPGYEQYF
TRBV29-1	NA	TRBJ2-7	TRBD2	TGCAGCGCCGGAGCGGGGGGGCCTTACGAGCAGTACTTC	CSAGAGGPYEQYF
TRBV20-1	many	TRBJ2-1	TRBD1	TGCAGTGCCACAAACCCCGACAGGGGCAACACCTACAATGAGCAGTTCTTC	CSATNPDRGNTYNEQFF
TRBV4-1	NA	TRBJ2-5	NA	TGCGCCAGCAGCCGGCCCTCGGAGACCCAGTACTTC	CASSRPSETQYF
TRBV27	NA	TRBJ1-3	NA	TGTGCCAGCAGCTTTCAGGGAGCGGGAAACACCATATATTTT	CASSFQGAGNTIYF
TRBV27	NA	TRBJ2-7	NA	TGTGCCAGCAGTTTTGAGGCAGGAGGGTTCGTCTGCGAGCAGTACTTC	CASSFEAGGFVCEQYF
TRBV12-3/TRBV12-4	NA	TRBJ1-1	NA	TGTGCCACTTTAAGACAGTTGAACACTGAAGCTTTCTTT	CATLRQLNTEAFF
TRBV29-1	NA	TRBJ2-1	NA	TGCAGCGTTGGGCATAGATACAATGAGCAGTTCTTC	CSVGHRYNEQFF
TRBV29-1	once	TRBJ2-3	TRBD1	TGCAGCGTTGGGGAACAGGGGGCAGATACGCAGTATTTT	CSVGEQGADTQYF
TRBV12-3/TRBV12-4	NA	TRBJ2-3	TRBD1	TGTGCCAGCAGTTACCTGGGGACAGGCCCTAGCACAGATACGCAGTATTTT	CASSYLGTGPSTDTQYF
TRBV11-2	NA	TRBJ2-7	TRBD2	TGTGCCAGCAGCTTAGAGGGGACTAGCGGGAGGAAGTTTGTAAATGAGCAGTACTTC	CASSLEGTSGRKFVNEQYF
TRBV2	NA	TRBJ2-4	TRBD2	TGTGCCAGCAGCCCCCCCCGCGGGGGTGCGGCCAAAAACATTCAGTACTTC	CASSPPRGGAAKNIQYF
TRBV5-1	once	TRBJ1-2	TRBD1	TGCGCCAGCAGCTGGACAGGACAGGCCTATGGCTACACCTTC	CASSWTGQAYGYTF
TRBV20-1	many	TRBJ2-1	NA	TGCAGTGCTAGAGATGTTGGGGGGCCCTCCAATGAGCAGTTCTTC	CSARDVGGPSNEQFF
TRBV2	many	TRBJ1-5	TRBD1	TGTGCCATTAGACAGGGGGGTGGCAATCAGCCCCAGCATTTT	CAIRQGGGNQPQHF
TRBV28	NA	TRBJ2-1	TRBD1	TGTGCCAGCAGTACGAAACAGGGGACCTACAATGAGCAGTTCTTC	CASSTKQGTYNEQFF
TRBV2	many	TRBJ1-2	NA	TGTGCCAGCAGGGCCGGGACATACTATGGCTACACCTTC	CASRAGTYYGYTF
TRBV20-1	NA	TRBJ1-4	NA	TGCAGTGCTAGTTCAGGGGAAACTAATGAAAAACTGTTTTTT	CSASSGETNEKLFF
TRBV10-3	NA	TRBJ2-3	TRBD1	TGTGCCATCAGTCGGTCCCAGGACAGGTTTATTGATACGCAGTATTTT	CAISRSQDRFIDTQYF
TRBV29-1	NA	TRBJ1-4	NA	TGCAGCGTTGTATCGGGCGGAACCAATGAAAAACTGTTTTTT	CSVVSGGTNEKLFF
TRBV24-1	NA	TRBJ2-5	NA	TGTGCCACCAGTGCCTCCCCGGGACCCCAAGAGACCCAGTACTTC	CATSASPGPQETQYF
TRBV5-1	once	TRBJ2-7	NA	TGCGCCAGCAGCTTGGAGGGATCACGGGCTCACGAGCAGTACTTC	CASSLEGSRAHEQYF
TRBV29-1	NA	TRBJ1-2	TRBD1	TGCAGCGTGGAGACAGGGGGGGGTTATGGCTACACCTTC	CSVETGGGYGYTF
TRBV30	NA	TRBJ1-5	NA	TGTGCCTGGAGCTATGGGGTTAGCAATCAGCCCCAGCATTTT	CAWSYGVSNQPQHF
TRBV30	NA	TRBJ2-3	NA	TGTGCCTGGAGTGTTTCGGGGGATACGCAGTATTTT	CAWSVSGDTQYF
TRBV14	many	TRBJ2-1	NA	TGTGCCAGCAGCCCCCTCCGGAGCCCGGAGAATGAGCAGTTCTTC	CASSPLRSPENEQFF
TRBV3-1	NA	TRBJ2-1	TRBD2	TGTGCCAGCAGCGTTGGACTAGCGGGAGTCTACAATGAGCAGTTCTTC	CASSVGLAGVYNEQFF
TRBV12-3/TRBV12-4	few	TRBJ2-2	NA	TGTGCCAGCAGTTTAAGTGTTGGGTTGTGGCCGATGAACACCGGGGAGCTGTTTTTT	CASSLSVGLWPMNTGELFF
TRBV7-3	NA	TRBJ1-5	NA	TGTGCCAGCAGCGACAGTGGGGGGCCCCAGCATTTT	CASSDSGGPQHF
TRBV6-2/TRBV6-3	NA	TRBJ2-7	NA	TGTGCCAGCAGTTACTCCCAATCCTACGAGCAGTACTTC	CASSYSQSYEQYF
TRBV9	NA	TRBJ2-2	NA	TGTGCCAGCAGCGTTTTCAGTACCGGGGAGCTGTTTTTT	CASSVFSTGELFF
TRBV3-1	NA	TRBJ1-5	NA	TGTGCCAGCAGCCACGGGTCCTCGAGCAATCAGCCCCAGCATTTT	CASSHGSSSNQPQHF
TRBV14	many	TRBJ2-7	TRBD2	TGTGCCAGCAGCCACCAGCGGGACCTCTACGAGCAGTACTTC	CASSHQRDLYEQYF
TRBV10-3	few	TRBJ2-2	TRBD1	TGTGCCATCAGCCCAACGTCAGGGGGCAGCGGCACCGGGGAGCTGTTTTTT	CAISPTSGGSGTGELFF
TRBV28	NA	TRBJ1-1	NA	TGTGCCAGCAGGTCCGGGCGACGGAACACTGAAGCTTTCTTT	CASRSGRRNTEAFF
TRBV20-1	NA	TRBJ1-4	NA	TGCAGTGCTAGAGATTCAGGGAATAAAGAAAAACTGTTTTTT	CSARDSGNKEKLFF
TRBV18	NA	TRBJ2-7	TRBD2	TGTGCCAGCTCACCACCGACTAGCGGGGGCTACGAGCAGTACTTC	CASSPPTSGGYEQYF
TRBV9	few	TRBJ2-5	NA	TGTGCCAGCAGCGTAGGAGGTGGAGTCTCCTACAATGAGCAGTACTTC	CASSVGGGVSYNEQYF
TRBV20-1	few	TRBJ1-2	TRBD1	TGCAGTGCTAGAGATCAGGTGGGACAGGGAATCTATGGCTACACCTTC	CSARDQVGQGIYGYTF
TRBV27	NA	TRBJ2-3	TRBD2	TGTGCCAGCAGTTGGAGGACTAGCGGCACAGATACGCAGTATTTT	CASSWRTSGTDTQYF
TRBV6-6	NA	TRBJ1-2	NA	TGTGCCACCGTGGGGGGAAACTATGGCTACACCTTC	CATVGGNYGYTF
TRBV10-3	NA	TRBJ2-3	TRBD2	TGTGCCATCGGGGGGACTAGCGGGTACACAGATACGCAGTATTTT	CAIGGTSGYTDTQYF